This T cell receptor beta chain was recovered during a study of identical twins. CDR3 length equals 13 residues. Germline V CDR1 and CDR2: SQVTM, ANQGSEA. The germline V and J ends were trimmed by 3 bases and 7 bases, with 13 bases remaining between them. TCRdb re-called the 5' RACE reads through MiXCR, storing one row per CDR3 protein. The sample records some 500,000 distinct CDR3 sequences, approximately 15% being singletons. This clonotype was seen many times. This sample was shared with a second study, whose subject was yellow fever vaccine responses in identical twins.

The chain is built from TRBV29-1 and TRBJ2-1; the D is unclear. Sequenced sample: CD4+ T cells sorted from blood. The sequence was collected from a woman aged 18 to 35 in good health. CDR3 loop: CSVETGGRNEQFF. Here the CDR3 DNA reads TGCAGCGTTGAGACGGGCGGTAGGAATGAGCAGTTCTTC.